Detailed here is one TCR beta chain. In germline, CDR1 is MGHRA, CDR2 YSYEKL. The CDR3 totals 16 residues. V shed 5 bases, J shed 5 bases, and the junction held 7 bases outside the gene matches. The entry originates in a study of cytomegalovirus exposure and HLA in healthy donors. PCR primers comprised 60 Vbeta and 13 Jbeta primers. Assay used: immunoSEQ multiplex PCR; TCRdb lists only in-frame clones, some missing. Counted here are around 100,000 clones, over 60% occurring once; the ten biggest clones make up about 2%. The chain uses TRBV4-1 and TRBJ2-1; 12 nucleotides line up with TRBD2. This clonotype originated in a woman in her twenties or thirties in good health and CMV-seronegative. The specimen was PBMCs. DNA of the CDR3: TGCGCCAGCAGCTTTCGACTAGCGGGAGAGGACAATGAGCAGTTCTTC. This gives the protein CASSFRLAGEDNEQFF.